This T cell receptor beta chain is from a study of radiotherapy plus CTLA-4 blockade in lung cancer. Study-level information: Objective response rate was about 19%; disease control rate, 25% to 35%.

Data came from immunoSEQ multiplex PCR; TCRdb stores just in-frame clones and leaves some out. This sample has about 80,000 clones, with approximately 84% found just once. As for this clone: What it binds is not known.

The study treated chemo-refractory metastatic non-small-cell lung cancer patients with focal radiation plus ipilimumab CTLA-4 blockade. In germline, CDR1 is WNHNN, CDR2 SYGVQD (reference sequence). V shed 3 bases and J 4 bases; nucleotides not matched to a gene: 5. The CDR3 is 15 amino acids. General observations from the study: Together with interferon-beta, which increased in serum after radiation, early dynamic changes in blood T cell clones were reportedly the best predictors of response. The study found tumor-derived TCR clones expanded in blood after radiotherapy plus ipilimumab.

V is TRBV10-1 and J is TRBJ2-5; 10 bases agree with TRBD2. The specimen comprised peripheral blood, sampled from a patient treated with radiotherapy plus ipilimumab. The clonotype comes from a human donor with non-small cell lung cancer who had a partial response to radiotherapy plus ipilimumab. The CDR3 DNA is TGCGCCAGCAGTGAAACCAGGACTAGCGGAGAGACCCAGTACTTC. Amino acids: CASSETRTSGETQYF.